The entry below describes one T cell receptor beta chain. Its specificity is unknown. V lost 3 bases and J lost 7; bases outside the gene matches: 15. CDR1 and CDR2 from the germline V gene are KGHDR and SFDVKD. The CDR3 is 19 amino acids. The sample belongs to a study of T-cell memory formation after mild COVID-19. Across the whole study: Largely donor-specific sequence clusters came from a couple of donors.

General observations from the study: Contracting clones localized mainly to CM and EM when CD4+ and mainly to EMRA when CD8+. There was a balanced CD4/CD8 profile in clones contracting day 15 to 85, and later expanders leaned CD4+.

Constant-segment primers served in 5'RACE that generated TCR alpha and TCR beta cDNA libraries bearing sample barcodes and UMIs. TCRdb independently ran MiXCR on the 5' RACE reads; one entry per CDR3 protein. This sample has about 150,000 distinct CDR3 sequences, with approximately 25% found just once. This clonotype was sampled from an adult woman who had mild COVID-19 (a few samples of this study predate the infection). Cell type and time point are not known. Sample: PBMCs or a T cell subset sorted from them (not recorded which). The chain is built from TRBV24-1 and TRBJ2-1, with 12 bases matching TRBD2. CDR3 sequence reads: CATSDPLAGGTGVGNEQFF. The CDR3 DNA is TGTGCCACCAGTGATCCACTAGCGGGAGGAACCGGGGTTGGGAATGAGCAGTTCTTC.